This T cell receptor beta chain emerged from a study of STAT5B mutations in CD4+ large granular lymphocyte leukemia. The study's findings and limits: Patient CD4-sorted repertoires stayed more clonal than healthy ones after leukemic-clone removal.

CDR3 length: 22 residues. V lost 3 bases and J 9 bases, leaving 39 bases between the germline ends. Germline V gene sequence: CDR1 SGHDN, CDR2 FVKESK. Note on this clone: Its matching antigen is unknown.

The assay was run at survey level. Profiling relied on immunoSEQ multiplex PCR, and the TCRdb table lists in-frame clones only, not all of them. The repertoire holds tens of thousands of clones, 82% seen once, with roughly 9% in the top ten. Source material: CD4+ T cells from blood buffy coats. The chain has TRBV14 and TRBJ2-1; perhaps TRBD1 as D (9 bases). The receptor comes from a human donor in good health. In nucleotides, the CDR3 is TGTGCCAGCAGCCATCCTAACCGGGGGGGACAGGGCAGGCCGGGAAGGCTTAGTGAGCAGTTCTTC. This translates into CASSHPNRGGQGRPGRLSEQFF.